This paragraph covers one TCR beta chain sequence. Its matching antigen is unknown. In TCRdb, the PCR reads were re-called with MiXCR into one record per CDR3 protein. This sample has approximately 590,000 distinct CDR3 sequences, with 25% found just once. When naive CD8 T cells were sorted, they were gated as CD8+CD4-CCR7+CD45RA+. This specimen comes from a study of molecular identifiers for immune sequencing clone quantification. Study at large: Within a replicate experiment, RNA obtained from either about 20,000 or 100,000 naive CD8 cells was divided into five aliquots, and four of those aliquots were then sequenced. Overall study results and limits: Clones above 20 RNA copies contained over 97% of effector molecules but under 1% of naive ones.

Unmatched junction bases numbered 8, after V lost 6 bases and J lost 3 bases. The CDR3 is 14 amino acids. The V gene's germline CDR1 is MNHEY and CDR2 SVGAGI. The chain couples TRBV6-5 to TRBJ2-7; 7 nucleotides match TRBD1. The clonotype originates from a human donor in good health. Some libraries in this study had Jurkat cell RNA spiked in. Material: naive CD8+ T cells from blood, with Jurkat cell RNA spiked in. The subset here: FACS-sorted CD8+CD4-CCR7+CD45RA+ naive T cells. The CDR3 DNA sequence: TGTGCCAGCAGCTCCGGGACAGACATCTACGAGCAGTACTTC. This translates into CASSSGTDIYEQYF.